This TCR beta chain emerged from a study of cytomegalovirus exposure and HLA in healthy donors. Study as a whole: Of the donors genotyped, 398 in all, less than 90% fell in the Caucasian-associated ancestry cluster.

Notes on the study in general: There was a cluster of highly shared sequence variants that was likely a sequencing artifact. Associated with cytomegalovirus, according to the listing, were approximately 160 TCR beta chains.

For this clone: Its antigen is still unknown.

This CDR3 has 18 residues. In the PCR, 60 Vbeta and 13 Jbeta primers were used. Assay used: immunoSEQ multiplex PCR; TCRdb lists only in-frame clones, some missing. Among roughly 120,000 clones listed, roughly 62% were seen once. This receptor was identified in a man aged 25 to 45 in good health and CMV-seropositive. The gene calls are TRBV21-1 and TRBJ1-5; the table's D gene call, TRBD1, was not cross checked with the DNA. TRBV21-1 is a pseudogene locus. Source material: PBMCs. For the CDR3, the DNA is TGTGCCAGCAGTAAAGGATTACAGGGATTCCGAAGCAATCAGCCCCAGCATTTT. Its protein product is CASSKGLQGFRSNQPQHF.